This entry lists 23 T cell receptor beta chains sequenced from one sample in a study of neurological immune-mediated disorders. TCRdb processed the 5' RACE reads anew with MiXCR; each CDR3 protein has one entry. Counted here are around 64,000 distinct CDR3 sequences, roughly 3% occurring once; the ten biggest clones make up about 5%. Source material: PBMCs. Receptors were obtained from a woman aged 50 to 60 with multiple sclerosis.

This clonotype was counted between two and nine times. The CDR3: CSARDRVTVYQPQHF. For the CDR3, the DNA is TGCAGTGCTAGAGATCGGGTGACAGTCTATCAGCCCCAGCATTTT. The J gene is TRBJ1-5, the V gene TRBV20-1; TRBD1 is a possible D gene (5 bases). Germline loops: CDR1 DFQATT, CDR2 SNEGSKA (reference sequence). This CDR3 has 15 amino acids. Trimming shortened V by 0 bases and J by 5 bases, and 14 bases separated the two germline ends.

Many counts were recorded for this clonotype. CDR3: CASSSRELIYNEQFF. The CDR3 region has the DNA TGTGCCAGCAGCTCCCGGGAGCTGATCTACAATGAGCAGTTCTTC. The chain recombines TRBV7-2 with TRBJ2-1; tentative D call: TRBD2 (6 bases). The ends were cut back, 4 bases at V and 3 bases at J, with 13 bases in the middle. Germline assignment: CDR1 SGHTA and CDR2 FQGNSA. The CDR3 extends over 15 amino acids.

The chain links TRBV2 to TRBJ2-3, with D unresolved. V lost 7 bases and J lost 0, with 11 bases in between. The germline V gene has CDR1 SNHLY and CDR2 FYNNEI. The CDR3 is 14 residues long. CDR3 coding DNA: TGTGCCAGCACCGTCTCCCCTAGCACAGATACGCAGTATTTT. It translates to CASTVSPSTDTQYF.

In this sample, this clonotype turned up many times. This chain joins TRBV19 and TRBJ1-1; D unclear. The CDR3 runs to 13 residues. Germline V gives CDR1 LNHDA, CDR2 SQIVND (reference sequence). V was shortened by 4 bases and J by 1 base, with 7 bases between the two germline ends. CDR3 in amino acids: CASSTAENTEAFF. CDR3 sequence (DNA): TGTGCCAGTAGTACGGCGGAGAACACTGAAGCTTTCTTT.

Comments on this clonotype: At one boundary the junction diverges from the germline segment, which might be a read error. This chain connects TRBV20-1 to TRBJ2-3; D is perhaps TRBD2 (6 bases). Germline CDR1 DFQATT, CDR2 SNEGSKA (reference sequence). The CDR3 runs 12 residues. The CDR3 coding sequence is TGCAGTCCGAGACTAGACTCAGATAAGCAGTATTTT. Its translation: CSPRLDSDKQYF.

The chain links TRBV14 to TRBJ2-1; D gene uncertain. Germline-derived CDR1 and CDR2 are SGHDN and FVKESK. This CDR3 is built from 13 residues. Deletions cut 4 bases from V and 4 bases from J, with 8 bases between. CDR3 region: CASSPQDYNEQFF. CDR3 nucleotide sequence: TGTGCCAGCAGCCCCCAGGATTACAATGAGCAGTTCTTC.

This clonotype was observed many times. V usage is TRBV12-3 or TRBV12-4 and J usage is TRBJ2-3; the match to TRBD2 covers 13 bases. The CDR3 runs to 16 residues. J was trimmed by 6 bases and V by 1 base; bases with no gene match: 4. CDR3 loop: CASSLDGTSGVDTQYF. CDR3 DNA: TGTGCCAGCAGTTTAGATGGGACTAGCGGGGTCGATACGCAGTATTTT.

This clonotype was recorded many times. This chain connects TRBV3-1 to TRBJ1-2, with 9 bases fitting TRBD1. Germline values: CDR1 LGHDT, CDR2 YNNKEL (reference sequence). The CDR3 runs to 18 residues. J lost 8 bases, V lost 4 bases, and 20 bases had no gene match. The CDR3 reads CASSRGQGPIGVRIGYTF. DNA of the CDR3: TGTGCCAGCAGCCGGGGACAGGGTCCGATTGGAGTCCGGATAGGCTACACCTTC.

At least ten counts were recorded for this clonotype. The V gene is TRBV6-5, the J gene TRBJ1-4, with a possible D match to TRBD1 (6 bases). CDR3 length: 14 residues. CDR1 is MNHEY and CDR2 is SVGAGI in the germline V gene. Trimming cost V 6 bases and J 4 bases, with 12 bases left between them. CDR3 DNA: TGTGCCAGCAGCCGGACAGTGAATAATGAAAAACTGTTTTTT. The encoded protein is CASSRTVNNEKLFF.

Ten or more counts support this clonotype. The chain is built from TRBV6-5 and TRBJ1-6, with D tentatively TRBD1 (6 bases). With 5 bases removed from V and 9 bases from J, the gap between germline ends came to 23 bases. CDR3 length equals 17 residues. Germline V gene data show CDR1 as MNHEY and CDR2 as SVGAGI. CDR3: CASSLTDSTLVGSPLHF. In DNA form, the CDR3 reads TGTGCCAGCAGTCTGACGGACAGTACCTTAGTGGGTTCACCCCTCCACTTT.

This clonotype occurred many times. The chain joins TRBV28 to TRBJ1-5; TRBD1 is a possible D gene (5 bases). This CDR3 is 11 amino acids long. The germline V gene has CDR1 MDHEN and CDR2 SYDVKM. The V end was cut by 8 bases, the J end by 15 bases, with 17 bases between. This CDR3 is CASPPKRGWHF. The CDR3 DNA is TGTGCCAGCCCCCCCAAGAGGGGTTGGCATTTT.

This clonotype was detected many times. V is TRBV12-3 or TRBV12-4 and J is TRBJ2-1, with a tentative D call TRBD1 (5 bases). With 6 bases removed from V and 4 bases from J, the gap between germline ends came to 13 bases. There are 14 residues in the CDR3. The CDR3 coding sequence is TGTGCCAGCAGGGTCCCGACAGCATACAATGAGCAGTTCTTC. Protein: CASRVPTAYNEQFF.

This clonotype occurred many times. The rearrangement joins TRBV20-1 to TRBJ1-4; D ambiguous. The CDR3 has 15 residues. V lost 1 base and J 8 bases, leaving 17 bases between the germline ends. Germline values: CDR1 DFQATT, CDR2 SNEGSKA (reference sequence). The CDR3 region has the DNA TGCAGTGCTAGAGCCCTCAAAGAGTTCAAGGAAAAACTGTTTTTT. Amino acid sequence: CSARALKEFKEKLFF.

This clonotype was picked up many times. The chain combines TRBV20-1 with TRBJ1-5; the D is unclear. Trimming took off 5 bases at V and 7 bases at J, with 15 bases between the two ends. The CDR3 has 13 amino acids. Germline V gene data show CDR1 as DFQATT and CDR2 as SNEGSKA (reference sequence). CDR3 DNA: TGCAGTGCTCATAATAGGCAGACGCAGCCCCAGCATTTT. This codes for CSAHNRQTQPQHF.

This clonotype was counted many times. This chain links TRBV5-1 with TRBJ2-5, with 8 nucleotides matching TRBD2. The V and J ends lost 5 bases and 4 bases, in that order; junction bases with no gene match: 7. The germline V gene encodes CDR1 SGHRS and CDR2 YFSETQ. CDR3 size: 14 residues. The CDR3, as DNA: TGCGCCAGCAGTGATGCGGGAGGAGGAGAGACCCAGTACTTC. As protein: CASSDAGGGETQYF.

This clonotype has at least ten counts. The rearrangement joins TRBV28 to TRBJ1-1; D not certain. In germline, CDR1 is MDHEN, CDR2 SYDVKM. V lost 3 bases and J lost 3, with 14 bases in between. This CDR3 is built from 15 residues. DNA for the CDR3: TGTGCCAGCAGTTTGTTGGTGACCGCACACACTGAAGCTTTCTTT. As protein: CASSLLVTAHTEAFF.

This clonotype was counted many times. The chain combines TRBV6-1 with TRBJ1-2; D is ambiguous. Between the trimmed V and J ends, which lost 8 bases and 6 bases, there was a span of 19 bases. The CDR3 consists of 14 residues. Germline V CDR1 and CDR2: MNHNS, SASEGT. The CDR3: CASEEGEMVDGYTF. The CDR3, as DNA: TGTGCCAGCGAGGAGGGTGAAATGGTGGATGGCTACACCTTC.

Many counts were recorded for this clonotype. This sequence joins TRBV7-2 and TRBJ1-1; D uncertain. The V gene's germline CDR1 is SGHTA and CDR2 FQGNSA. V was clipped by 3 bases and J by 2 bases, with 22 bases between them. The length of the CDR3 is 18 residues. The CDR3 DNA reads as TGTGCCAGCAGCTTTCAACTTTGGCGGGGTGGATCTAACACTGAAGCTTTCTTT. Encoded protein: CASSFQLWRGGSNTEAFF. Combining the CDR3 with reference TRBV7-2 and TRBJ1-1 gives the whole variable domain GAGVSQSPSNKVTEKGKDVELRCDPISGHTALYWYRQSLGQGLEFLIYFQGNSAPDKSGLPSDRFSAERTGGSVSTLTIQRTQQEDSAVYLCASSFQLWRGGSNTEAFFGQGTRLTVV.

This clonotype was seen many times. The chain uses TRBV5-1 and TRBJ2-5; D call uncertain. The germline V and J ends were trimmed by 2 bases and 2 bases, with 10 bases remaining between them. The CDR3 runs to 14 residues. Per the germline V gene, CDR1 is SGHRS and CDR2 is YFSETQ. The CDR3 nucleotides read TGCGCCAGCAGCTTAGAAGGAAGACAAGAGACCCAGTACTTC. Amino acid sequence: CASSLEGRQETQYF.

The chain joins TRBV9 to TRBJ1-1; D might be TRBD1 (5 bases). Trimming removed 6 bases from V and 4 bases from J, with 10 bases in between. Germline V gives CDR1 SGDLS, CDR2 YYNGEE. This CDR3 has 12 residues. The CDR3 is CASTGMTTEAFF. In nucleotides, the CDR3 is TGTGCCAGCACAGGGATGACCACTGAAGCTTTCTTT. Based on the CDR3 plus reference TRBV9 and TRBJ1-1, the full variable domain is DSGVTQTPKHLITATGQRVTLRCSPRSGDLSVYWYQQSLDQGLQFLIQYYNGEERAKGNILERFSAQQFPDLHSELNLSSLELGDSALYFCASTGMTTEAFFGQGTRLTVV.

This clonotype was recorded at least ten times. The rearrangement uses TRBV5-4 and TRBJ1-1, with a weak D call TRBD1 (6 bases). The CDR3 contains 16 residues. The germline V gene encodes CDR1 SGHNT and CDR2 YYREEE (reference sequence). Trimming pared 1 base from V and 0 bases from J, leaving 13 bases between. DNA of the CDR3: TGTGCCAGCAGCTTGCCGGGGGGGCGGATGAACACTGAAGCTTTCTTT. Translated: CASSLPGGRMNTEAFF.

This clonotype was recorded at least ten times. The chain is built from TRBV10-3 and TRBJ2-1; 7 bases align to TRBD2. The CDR3 is 14 amino acids. Germline assignment: CDR1 ENHRY and CDR2 SYGVKD. V dropped 8 bases and J dropped 4; count of bases not matched to a gene: 8. The CDR3 region is CAIGASGTYNEQFF. The CDR3 DNA reads as TGTGCCATCGGTGCTAGCGGAACATACAATGAGCAGTTCTTC.

This clonotype was found many times. The chain has TRBV7-6 and TRBJ1-2; TRBD1 aligns across 7 bases. With 1 base clipped from V and 5 bases from J, the junction kept 1 base outside the gene matches. CDR3 length equals 13 residues. Germline CDR1 is SGHVS and CDR2 is FNYEAQ. This chain's CDR3 is CASSLGDSYGYTF. The CDR3 nucleotides are TGTGCCAGCAGCTTAGGGGACAGTTATGGCTACACCTTC. The full variable domain, with the rest looked up from reference TRBV7-6 and TRBJ1-2, is GAGVSQSPRYKVTKRGQDVALRCDPISGHVSLYWYRQALGQGPEFLTYFNYEAQQDKSGLPNDRFSAERPEGSISTLTIQRTEQRDSAMYRCASSLGDSYGYTFGSGTRLTVV.